A selection of T cell receptor beta chains follows, all from one sample in a study of OX40 agonist ivuxolimab in advanced cancers. Repertoires were generated with immunoSEQ multiplex PCR, while TCRdb's copy carries only in-frame clones and drops some. This sample has roughly 56,000 clones, with roughly 85% found just once. This sample comprised CD4+ or CD8+ T cells sorted from blood, obtained in a trial of the OX40 agonist ivuxolimab. The source is an adult with an advanced solid tumor such as melanoma, head and neck, liver or kidney cancer. Both conserved end residues are part of each CDR3. The D gene is left open where the match is weak. Clone size, where shown, is once, few, many, or a class for clones that have expanded.

d_gene: -; j_gene: TRBJ2-7; v_gene: TRBV28; abundance: -; CDR3aa: CASSTSPLPFEQYF; CDR3nt: TGTGCCAGCTCTACTAGCCCACTTCCTTTCGAGCAGTACTTC
d_gene: TRBD1; j_gene: TRBJ1-1; v_gene: TRBV6-1; abundance: -; CDR3aa: CASSWTGRRAEAFF; CDR3nt: TGTGCCAGCAGTTGGACAGGGAGGAGGGCTGAAGCTTTCTTT
d_gene: TRBD2; j_gene: TRBJ2-2; v_gene: TRBV5-1; abundance: -; CDR3aa: CASSFQLAGENTGELFF; CDR3nt: TGCGCCAGCAGCTTCCAACTAGCGGGAGAGAACACCGGGGAGCTGTTTTTT
d_gene: -; j_gene: TRBJ2-7; v_gene: TRBV28; abundance: -; CDR3aa: CATALSYEQYF; CDR3nt: TGTGCCACAGCCTTATCCTACGAGCAGTACTTC
d_gene: -; j_gene: TRBJ2-5; v_gene: TRBV19; abundance: -; CDR3aa: CASSIGRQETQYF; CDR3nt: TGTGCCAGTAGTATCGGCAGGCAAGAGACCCAGTACTTC
d_gene: -; j_gene: TRBJ1-4; v_gene: TRBV7-9; abundance: -; CDR3aa: CASSGWAEKLFF; CDR3nt: TGTGCCAGCTCAGGCTGGGCGGAAAAACTGTTTTTT
d_gene: -; j_gene: TRBJ2-7; v_gene: TRBV5-6; abundance: -; CDR3aa: CASSSLSYEQYF; CDR3nt: TGTGCCAGCAGCTCTCTATCCTACGAGCAGTACTTC
d_gene: -; j_gene: TRBJ2-2; v_gene: TRBV11-1; abundance: -; CDR3aa: CASSPHTGELFF; CDR3nt: TGTGCCAGCAGCCCACACACCGGGGAGCTGTTTTTT
d_gene: -; j_gene: TRBJ2-1; v_gene: TRBV7-2; abundance: once; CDR3aa: CASSSDQIGPEQFF; CDR3nt: TGTGCCAGCAGCTCCGATCAAATAGGGCCGGAGCAGTTCTTC
d_gene: -; j_gene: TRBJ2-7; v_gene: TRBV10-1; abundance: few; CDR3aa: CASSENSYEQYF; CDR3nt: TGCGCCAGCAGTGAAAACTCCTACGAGCAGTACTTC
d_gene: TRBD1; j_gene: TRBJ2-7; v_gene: TRBV10-3; abundance: once; CDR3aa: CAISSGTDGIGDYEQYF; CDR3nt: TGTGCCATCAGTTCCGGGACAGACGGGATTGGGGACTACGAGCAGTACTTC
d_gene: TRBD1; j_gene: TRBJ2-7; v_gene: TRBV6-6; abundance: -; CDR3aa: CASPRGNEQYF; CDR3nt: TGTGCCAGCCCCAGGGGGAACGAGCAGTACTTC
d_gene: TRBD2; j_gene: TRBJ2-5; v_gene: TRBV14; abundance: -; CDR3aa: CASSQTSGSGETQYF; CDR3nt: TGTGCCAGCAGCCAAACTAGCGGGAGCGGGGAGACCCAGTACTTC
d_gene: TRBD2; j_gene: TRBJ2-7; v_gene: TRBV4-1; abundance: -; CDR3aa: CASSPGGNYEQYF; CDR3nt: TGCGCCAGCAGCCCGGGAGGGAACTACGAGCAGTACTTC
d_gene: TRBD1; j_gene: TRBJ2-1; v_gene: TRBV7-7; abundance: -; CDR3aa: CASSLKWWDRVINEQFF; CDR3nt: TGTGCTAGCAGCTTAAAGTGGTGGGACAGAGTAATTAATGAGCAGTTCTTC
d_gene: -; j_gene: TRBJ2-5; v_gene: TRBV27; abundance: -; CDR3aa: CASSLMAPDRNQETQYF; CDR3nt: TGTGCCAGCAGTTTAATGGCCCCCGACAGGAATCAAGAGACCCAGTACTTC
d_gene: TRBD2; j_gene: TRBJ2-3; v_gene: TRBV25-1; abundance: -; CDR3aa: CASSVAGERDTQYF; CDR3nt: TGTGCCAGCAGTGTAGCGGGAGAACGCGATACGCAGTATTTT
d_gene: -; j_gene: TRBJ2-5; v_gene: TRBV11-1; abundance: -; CDR3aa: CASSLTSPTETQYF; CDR3nt: TGTGCCAGCAGCTTAACGTCCCCCACAGAGACCCAGTACTTC
d_gene: -; j_gene: TRBJ2-2; v_gene: TRBV6-6; abundance: -; CDR3aa: CASSYRGLFF; CDR3nt: TGTGCCAGCAGTTACAGAGGGCTGTTTTTT
d_gene: -; j_gene: TRBJ2-5; v_gene: TRBV5-1; abundance: -; CDR3aa: CASSSWAYQETQYF; CDR3nt: TGCGCCAGCAGCTCATGGGCGTACCAAGAGACCCAGTACTTC
d_gene: -; j_gene: TRBJ1-1; v_gene: TRBV19; abundance: -; CDR3aa: CASSIDPGKGNTEAFF; CDR3nt: TGTGCCAGTAGTATAGATCCGGGGAAGGGGAACACTGAAGCTTTCTTT
d_gene: -; j_gene: TRBJ2-7; v_gene: TRBV11-3; abundance: few; CDR3aa: CASSKTSSYEQYF; CDR3nt: TGTGCCAGCAGCAAGACAAGCTCCTACGAGCAGTACTTC
d_gene: TRBD2; j_gene: TRBJ2-1; v_gene: TRBV6-6; abundance: -; CDR3aa: CASKLAGVNEQFF; CDR3nt: TGTGCCAGCAAACTAGCGGGAGTCAATGAGCAGTTCTTC
d_gene: -; j_gene: TRBJ1-1; v_gene: TRBV19; abundance: -; CDR3aa: CASSPGRGNTEAFF; CDR3nt: TGTGCCAGTAGTCCCGGCAGGGGGAACACTGAAGCTTTCTTT
d_gene: -; j_gene: TRBJ1-1; v_gene: TRBV5-1; abundance: -; CDR3aa: CASSLNAGEVAEAFF; CDR3nt: TGCGCCAGCAGCTTGAACGCCGGGGAGGTCGCTGAAGCTTTCTTT
d_gene: TRBD2; j_gene: TRBJ2-3; v_gene: TRBV7-8; abundance: -; CDR3aa: CASSGRGRANTQYF; CDR3nt: TGTGCCAGCAGCGGGAGAGGGAGGGCCAATACGCAGTATTTT
d_gene: -; j_gene: TRBJ1-1; v_gene: TRBV2; abundance: -; CDR3aa: CASYREGLTEAFF; CDR3nt: TGTGCCAGCTACAGGGAAGGTCTCACTGAAGCTTTCTTT
d_gene: TRBD2; j_gene: TRBJ2-2; v_gene: TRBV4-3; abundance: -; CDR3aa: CASSQAPRREATGELFF; CDR3nt: TGCGCCAGCAGCCAAGCTCCCCGGCGGGAGGCCACCGGGGAGCTGTTTTTT
d_gene: -; j_gene: TRBJ1-5; v_gene: TRBV6-6; abundance: -; CDR3aa: CAASDPNQPQHF; CDR3nt: TGTGCCGCCTCGGACCCCAATCAGCCCCAGCATTTT
d_gene: -; j_gene: TRBJ2-2; v_gene: TRBV27; abundance: -; CDR3aa: CASSLSGDTGELFF; CDR3nt: TGTGCCAGCAGTTTGTCGGGAGACACCGGGGAGCTGTTTTTT
d_gene: -; j_gene: TRBJ1-5; v_gene: TRBV28; abundance: -; CDR3aa: CASSFYMLNQPQHF; CDR3nt: TGTGCCAGCAGTTTCTACATGCTTAATCAGCCCCAGCATTTT
d_gene: TRBD1; j_gene: TRBJ2-5; v_gene: TRBV11-3; abundance: -; CDR3aa: CASSPGTASNAETQYF; CDR3nt: TGTGCCAGCAGCCCTGGGACAGCCTCAAATGCGGAGACCCAGTACTTC
d_gene: -; j_gene: TRBJ2-5; v_gene: TRBV5-8; abundance: -; CDR3aa: CASSLSGTQYF; CDR3nt: TGTGCCAGCAGCCTGAGCGGGACCCAGTACTTC
d_gene: -; j_gene: TRBJ1-5; v_gene: TRBV5-8; abundance: -; CDR3aa: CASSLVVWGGLNNQPQHF; CDR3nt: TGTGCCAGCAGCTTGGTGGTCTGGGGGGGGTTGAACAATCAGCCCCAGCATTTT
d_gene: TRBD2; j_gene: TRBJ2-7; v_gene: TRBV9; abundance: -; CDR3aa: CASSVGTSGDYEQYF; CDR3nt: TGTGCCAGCAGCGTGGGGACTAGCGGTGACTACGAGCAGTACTTC
d_gene: TRBD2; j_gene: TRBJ2-1; v_gene: TRBV19; abundance: -; CDR3aa: CASSRNRGTSGYNEQFF; CDR3nt: TGTGCCAGTAGTCGGAACCGGGGGACTAGCGGGTACAATGAGCAGTTCTTC
d_gene: TRBD2; j_gene: TRBJ2-7; v_gene: TRBV4-2; abundance: -; CDR3aa: CASSQDPPSGRYEQYF; CDR3nt: TGTGCCAGCAGCCAAGATCCCCCTAGCGGGAGGTACGAGCAGTACTTC
d_gene: TRBD2; j_gene: TRBJ2-7; v_gene: TRBV11-3; abundance: -; CDR3aa: CASSLSGGSYEQYF; CDR3nt: TGTGCCAGCAGCCTTAGCGGGGGTTCCTACGAGCAGTACTTC
d_gene: -; j_gene: TRBJ2-2; v_gene: TRBV6-5; abundance: -; CDR3aa: CASSFVYTGELFF; CDR3nt: TGTGCCAGCAGTTTCGTCTACACCGGGGAGCTGTTTTTT
d_gene: TRBD2; j_gene: TRBJ2-1; v_gene: TRBV5-6; abundance: -; CDR3aa: CASSGRGLAGYNEQFF; CDR3nt: TGTGCCAGCAGCGGGAGAGGACTAGCGGGATACAATGAGCAGTTCTTC
d_gene: TRBD1; j_gene: TRBJ2-3; v_gene: TRBV2; abundance: -; CDR3aa: CASSPDRVSTDTQYF; CDR3nt: TGTGCCAGCAGTCCCGACAGGGTTAGCACAGATACGCAGTATTTT
d_gene: -; j_gene: TRBJ2-1; v_gene: TRBV14; abundance: -; CDR3aa: CASSQDLWGRAQSSYNEQFF; CDR3nt: TGTGCCAGCAGCCAAGACTTGTGGGGGCGAGCGCAGAGCTCCTACAATGAGCAGTTCTTC
d_gene: -; j_gene: TRBJ1-2; v_gene: TRBV9; abundance: -; CDR3aa: CASSVGTTYGYTF; CDR3nt: TGTGCCAGCAGCGTAGGAACAACCTATGGCTACACCTTC
d_gene: -; j_gene: TRBJ2-5; v_gene: TRBV7-9; abundance: few; CDR3aa: CASSRLGRIKQETQYF; CDR3nt: TGTGCCAGCAGCCGGCTGGGCCGCATTAAACAAGAGACCCAGTACTTC
d_gene: -; j_gene: TRBJ2-1; v_gene: TRBV28; abundance: few; CDR3aa: CASSLNRREQFF; CDR3nt: TGTGCCAGCAGTTTAAATCGGCGTGAGCAGTTCTTC
d_gene: -; j_gene: TRBJ2-6; v_gene: TRBV6-1; abundance: -; CDR3aa: CASSEDPLGANVLTF; CDR3nt: TGTGCCAGCAGTGAAGACCCCCTTGGGGCCAACGTCCTGACTTTC
d_gene: -; j_gene: TRBJ2-7; v_gene: TRBV27; abundance: -; CDR3aa: CASSFHEQYF; CDR3nt: TGTGCCAGCAGTTTTCACGAGCAGTACTTC
d_gene: -; j_gene: TRBJ2-7; v_gene: TRBV4-1; abundance: -; CDR3aa: CASSHGTGRFEQYF; CDR3nt: TGCGCCAGCAGCCACGGTACCGGAAGATTCGAGCAGTACTTC
d_gene: TRBD2; j_gene: TRBJ2-7; v_gene: TRBV6-6; abundance: -; CDR3aa: CASSYGFGGVREQYF; CDR3nt: TGTGCCAGCAGTTACGGATTCGGGGGGGTTCGCGAGCAGTACTTC
d_gene: -; j_gene: TRBJ2-7; v_gene: TRBV10-1; abundance: -; CDR3aa: CASRAGLAEGGPPYEQYF; CDR3nt: TGCGCCAGCAGGGCGGGGCTAGCGGAGGGGGGTCCCCCCTACGAGCAGTACTTC
d_gene: TRBD2; j_gene: TRBJ2-2; v_gene: TRBV7-2; abundance: -; CDR3aa: CASSLVFSGSLGGELFF; CDR3nt: TGTGCCAGCAGCTTAGTATTTAGCGGGAGCTTAGGCGGGGAGCTGTTTTTT
d_gene: TRBD1; j_gene: TRBJ2-5; v_gene: TRBV27; abundance: -; CDR3aa: CASSGDRQETQYF; CDR3nt: TGTGCCAGCAGTGGGGACAGACAAGAGACCCAGTACTTC
d_gene: TRBD1; j_gene: TRBJ2-7; v_gene: TRBV7-6; abundance: -; CDR3aa: CASSLAYRGRFYEQYF; CDR3nt: TGTGCCAGCAGCTTAGCGTACAGGGGGCGTTTCTACGAGCAGTACTTC